A selection of T cell receptor beta chains follows, all from one sample in a study of PD-L1 blockade in urothelial cancer. Assay used: immunoSEQ multiplex PCR; TCRdb lists only in-frame clones, some missing. The sample shows 25,000 to 35,000 clones, about 87% of them seen only once. The sequencing used PBMCs, collected around atezolizumab (anti-PD-L1) treatment. The receptors were sampled from a man between 50 and 59 years old with urothelial cancer. Each CDR3 is given with its conserved first and last residue. Fields, in order: D gene, J gene, clone size, V gene, CDR3 DNA, CDR3 protein. D genes are given only for firm matches. Rows may omit the clone size; those that give it use once, few, many or a size class.

TRBD2 | TRBJ2-1 | - | TRBV5-1 | TGCGCCAGCAGCTTGGCCGGGACTAGCAATGAGCAGTTCTTC | CASSLAGTSNEQFF
TRBD1 | TRBJ2-5 | - | TRBV7-9 | TGTGCCAGCAACGGAAAACAGGGGGCGAGGGAGACCCAGTACTTC | CASNGKQGARETQYF
- | TRBJ2-7 | - | TRBV20-1 | TGCAGTGCTCGGGACTCCTACGAGCAGTACTTC | CSARDSYEQYF
- | TRBJ1-6 | - | TRBV27 | TGTGCCAGCAGTTTACGCCGACAGCGGGCTGGATCACCCCTCCACTTT | CASSLRRQRAGSPLHF
TRBD1 | TRBJ1-1 | - | TRBV12-5 | TGTGCTAGTGGTTGGGGGACAGCTGAAGCTTTCTTT | CASGWGTAEAFF
TRBD2 | TRBJ2-1 | - | TRBV14 | TGTGCCAGCAGCCAAGGCCGGGACAGGACTAGCGGGAGAATCTACAATGAGCAGTTCTTC | CASSQGRDRTSGRIYNEQFF
- | TRBJ1-3 | - | TRBV9 | TGTGCCAGCAGCTCAACAGGGTCGGATGGAAACACCATATATTTT | CASSSTGSDGNTIYF
- | TRBJ1-6 | few | TRBV6-1 | TGTGCCAGCAGTGGGTCTTTATCTGGGGCGAGGAATTCACCCCTCCACTTT | CASSGSLSGARNSPLHF
TRBD2 | TRBJ2-1 | once | TRBV5-4 | TGTGCCAGCAGCCCCAGAACGGTACTAGCGGACAATGAGCAGTTCTTC | CASSPRTVLADNEQFF
- | TRBJ2-7 | - | TRBV18 | TGTGCCAGCTCGAGGGCCACAGCTTCCTACGAGCAGTACTTC | CASSRATASYEQYF
- | TRBJ2-3 | - | TRBV15 | TGTGCCACCAGCAGCACCCTTGAGGGCAGCTTTCGGATCAATACGCAGTATTTT | CATSSTLEGSFRINTQYF
- | TRBJ2-7 | - | TRBV7-9 | TGTGCCAGCAGCCCCACTCAGGCCTCCTACGAGCAGTACTTC | CASSPTQASYEQYF
- | TRBJ2-2 | - | TRBV4-3 | TGCGCCAGCAGCCAAGAAGATGGGGACTGGTGGGGCCCCGGGGAGCTGTTTTTT | CASSQEDGDWWGPGELFF
- | TRBJ2-1 | - | TRBV11-3 | TGTGCCAGCAGCTTAGGAGCTAGGGCGGGACTCGGTGAGCAGTTCTTC | CASSLGARAGLGEQFF
TRBD2 | TRBJ2-1 | - | TRBV25-1 | TGTGCCAGCAGGCTAGCGGGGGGTTACAATGAGCAGTTCTTC | CASRLAGGYNEQFF
TRBD2 | TRBJ2-2 | once | TRBV4-3 | TGCGCCAGCAGCCAAGAGGGGGGGTTAGGGGAGCTGTTTTTT | CASSQEGGLGELFF
TRBD1 | TRBJ1-4 | - | TRBV5-6 | TGTGCCAGCAGCCGCCGGGACAGGGGGCAGGAAAAACTGTTTTTT | CASSRRDRGQEKLFF
- | TRBJ1-1 | - | TRBV5-1 | TGCGCCAGCAGCTTGGCCGGGCAGAGAGCAGGGTATCCGGGGAACACTGAAGCTTTCTTT | CASSLAGQRAGYPGNTEAFF
TRBD1 | TRBJ2-1 | - | TRBV7-3 | TGTGCCAGCAGCTTATTGGGACAGGGGATACACTCCTACAATGAGCAGTTCTTC | CASSLLGQGIHSYNEQFF
- | TRBJ1-4 | once | TRBV19 | TGTGCCAGTACGCACGGAATCGCCGAGGGAGAAAAACTGTTTTTT | CASTHGIAEGEKLFF
TRBD2 | TRBJ2-6 | - | TRBV5-4 | TGTGCCAGCAGTCCCGGGGGAGGGTTTCAGTCTGGGGCCAACGTCCTGACTTTC | CASSPGGGFQSGANVLTF
- | TRBJ2-7 | - | TRBV11-2 | TGTGCCAGCAGCTTAGCTGTGGGACAAACCCCTAGCCGCGAGCAGTACTTC | CASSLAVGQTPSREQYF
TRBD1 | TRBJ1-1 | - | TRBV10-3 | TGTGCCATCAAGACAGGGGGCTTGACTGAAGCTTTCTTT | CAIKTGGLTEAFF
- | TRBJ2-7 | once | TRBV27 | TGTGCCAGCCTCGGGGGAGTGGGAGGCCGCGAGCAGTACTTC | CASLGGVGGREQYF
- | TRBJ2-2 | - | TRBV5-1 | TGCGCCAGCAGCTTGGGAGCCGCGAACACCGGGGAGCTGTTTTTT | CASSLGAANTGELFF
- | TRBJ2-7 | - | TRBV7-2 | TGTGCCAGCAGCCACGCGGCGGGGGAGCAGTACTTC | CASSHAAGEQYF
TRBD1 | TRBJ2-7 | - | TRBV18 | TGTGCCAGCTCACCACCGGGACAGCTCTACGAGCAGTACTTC | CASSPPGQLYEQYF
- | TRBJ2-7 | - | TRBV2 | TGTGCCAGCAATGGTGGGGCCCCCTACGAGCAGTACTTC | CASNGGAPYEQYF
TRBD1 | TRBJ1-5 | - | TRBV30 | TGTGCCTGGAGTAACACAGGGGGCACGATCCGTGGCAATCAGCCCCAGCATTTT | CAWSNTGGTIRGNQPQHF
TRBD1 | TRBJ2-4 | - | TRBV19 | TGTGCCAGCTCCGGGACAGGGTCATTCTTAGCCAAAAACATTCAGTACTTC | CASSGTGSFLAKNIQYF
- | TRBJ1-3 | - | TRBV12-5 | TGTGCTAGTGGTTTGGAGAGATTGGGGGCTTCTGGAAACACCATATATTTT | CASGLERLGASGNTIYF
- | TRBJ2-7 | - | TRBV28 | TGTGCCAGCAGTCGTCTAGGGAGGGAGCAGTACTTC | CASSRLGREQYF
TRBD2 | TRBJ2-2 | - | TRBV7-2 | TGTGCCAGCAGCCATAAGACTAGCGTTACCGGGGAGCTGTTTTTT | CASSHKTSVTGELFF
TRBD2 | TRBJ2-1 | - | TRBV7-9 | TGTGCCAGCAGCTTAGCGACTAGCGGGGTCCTTTACTCCTACAATGAGCAGTTCTTC | CASSLATSGVLYSYNEQFF
- | TRBJ2-3 | few | TRBV9 | TGTGCCAGCAGCCGGGACAACCCCACAGATACGCAGTATTTT | CASSRDNPTDTQYF
- | TRBJ1-5 | once | TRBV30 | TGTGCCTGGAGTGGACAGGAAAATCAGCCCCAGCATTTT | CAWSGQENQPQHF
TRBD1 | TRBJ2-7 | - | TRBV5-6 | TGTGCCAGCAGCTCCCGACAGGGTTTGACCTACGAGCAGTACTTC | CASSSRQGLTYEQYF
- | TRBJ2-5 | once | TRBV7-3 | TGTGCCAGCAGCTTAAGGGGGCCCGGGACCCAGTACTTC | CASSLRGPGTQYF
TRBD1 | TRBJ2-3 | - | TRBV28 | TGTGCCAGCAGTTCGAAACAGGGGCCAAACACAGATACGCAGTATTTT | CASSSKQGPNTDTQYF
TRBD2 | TRBJ2-7 | - | TRBV5-8 | TGTGCCAGCAGCGCCGGGACTAGTTCTTCCTACGAGCAGTACTTC | CASSAGTSSSYEQYF
TRBD2 | TRBJ2-7 | - | TRBV4-1 | TGCGCCAGCAGCCAGACCCCTGCGGGAGGGAGAGACGAGCAGTACTTC | CASSQTPAGGRDEQYF
- | TRBJ2-7 | - | TRBV5-4 | TGTGCCAGCAGCCGACCTAGGGGCGGAGATGCCTACGAGCAGTACTTC | CASSRPRGGDAYEQYF
- | TRBJ2-4 | once | TRBV7-6 | TGTGCCAGCAGGCGCTCTCCGCATTTTTCCGGGGGGCCCTTGGACATTCAGTACTTC | CASRRSPHFSGGPLDIQYF
TRBD2 | TRBJ2-1 | - | TRBV9 | TGTGCCAGCAGCGTCCAGCCTAGCGGGGGGGGCAATGAGCAGTTCTTC | CASSVQPSGGGNEQFF
- | TRBJ2-1 | few | TRBV11-3 | TGTGCCAGCAGCGCGGACAGATACAATGAGCAGTTCTTC | CASSADRYNEQFF
TRBD1 | TRBJ1-6 | - | TRBV18 | TGTGCCAGCTCACCACCCGCCCGAGCGGGGGACAGTCAAGTCTATAATTCACCCCTCCACTTT | CASSPPARAGDSQVYNSPLHF